This TCR beta chain is from a study of T cells in Graves' hyperthyroidism and ophthalmopathy. This clonotype has at least ten counts. TCR beta CDR3 region amplification was performed from RNA transcripts. Using the HTBI primer set, a first-round RT-PCR was run on the TCR CDR3. TCRdb used MiXCR to reprocess the multiplex PCR reads, holding one entry per CDR3 protein. The sample contains about 340,000 distinct CDR3 sequences, 20% to 25% of which appear only once. An absence of ophthalmopathy progression within 18 months meant stable Graves' hyperthyroidism. Patients were excluded for uncontrolled infection, other autoimmune disease, pregnancy or lactation. On the basis of clinical symptoms, serum thyroxine and TRAb, thyroid ultrasound and orbital computed tomography, diagnoses were made. Fresh 10 ml peripheral blood yielded PBMCs. CDR3 length equals 16 residues. Trimming took 4 bases from V and 10 from J; bases not matched to a gene: 9. CDR1 and CDR2 from the germline V gene are LGHDT and YNNKEL (reference sequence).

The specimen was blood. The sequence was collected from a woman aged 45-65 years with Graves' hyperthyroidism. This sequence joins TRBV3-1 and TRBJ2-1; 14 bases line up with TRBD2. CDR3 region: CASSRGGTSGSGEQFF. The DNA for the CDR3 is TGTGCCAGCAGCCGCGGCGGGACTAGCGGGAGTGGCGAGCAGTTCTTC.